The 12 T cell receptor beta chains below come from one sample, sequenced in a study of cytomegalovirus exposure and HLA in healthy donors. 13 Jbeta primers and 60 Vbeta primers were used for the PCR. Sequencing was performed with immunoSEQ multiplex PCR; in TCRdb, only in-frame clones are kept and a portion is missing. The top ten clones hold around 9.9% of a sample with tens of thousands of clones, about 70% of them seen once. Sample: PBMCs. These TCRs come from a woman under 40 in good health and CMV-seronegative.

This sequence joins TRBV28 and TRBJ2-7; TRBD1 agrees at 7 bases. V trimming: 3 bases; J trimming: 0 bases; junction bases outside the gene matches: 5. The germline gives CDR1 MDHEN, CDR2 SYDVKM. The CDR3 is made up of 15 amino acids. This CDR3 reads CASSFQGVPSYEQYF. The CDR3 bases are TGTGCCAGCAGTTTTCAGGGGGTACCCTCCTACGAGCAGTACTTC. Drawing the rest from reference TRBV28 and TRBJ2-7, the complete variable domain is DVKVTQSSRYLVKRTGEKVFLECVQDMDHENMFWYRQDPGLGLRLIYFSYDVKMKEKGDIPEGYSVSREKKERFSLILESASTNQTSMYLCASSFQGVPSYEQYFGPGTRLTVT.

This clone was counted between two and nine times. V is TRBV30 and J is TRBJ1-2; possibly TRBD1 for D (6 bases). Germline V gene sequence: CDR1 GTSNPN, CDR2 SVGIG (reference sequence). The CDR3 consists of 12 residues. V was cut by 3 bases and J by 7 bases, with 12 bases left in between. CDR3 DNA: TGTGCCTGGAGGAGGGGGTCATCTGGCTACACCTTC. This codes for CAWRRGSSGYTF. The complete variable domain, with remaining parts taken from reference TRBV30 and TRBJ1-2, reads SQTIHQWPATLVQPVGSPLSLECTVEGTSNPNLYWYRQAAGRGLQLLFYSVGIGQISSEVPQNLSASRPQDRQFILSSKKLLLSDSGFYLCAWRRGSSGYTFGSGTRLTVV.

This clone has just a few counts. This chain uses TRBV4-3 with TRBJ1-2; possibly TRBD1 for D (5 bases). With 5 bases removed from V and 1 base from J, the gap between germline ends came to 11 bases. CDR1 and CDR2 from the germline V gene are LGHNA and YSLEER. The CDR3 runs to 14 residues. DNA for the CDR3: TGCGCCAGCAGCGAATACCAGGGTAACTATGGCTACACCTTC. It yields the protein CASSEYQGNYGYTF.

The rearrangement joins TRBV19 to TRBJ1-4; perhaps TRBD1 as D (6 bases). This CDR3 has 14 amino acids. V gave up 1 base and J gave up 5 bases, with 8 bases separating them. Germline V gene sequence: CDR1 LNHDA, CDR2 SQIVND (reference sequence). Written as DNA, the CDR3 is TGTGCCAGTAGTATAGTACAGGGAAATGAAAAACTGTTTTTT. Its translation is CASSIVQGNEKLFF.

CDR3 DNA sequence: TGTGCCAGCAGCTTGGACAGCTCTGGAAACACCATATATTTT. It yields the protein CASSLDSSGNTIYF. J is TRBJ1-3 and V is TRBV7-2; tentative D call: TRBD1 (6 bases). The germline gives CDR1 SGHTA, CDR2 FQGNSA. CDR3 length equals 14 residues. The V end lost 3 bases, the J end lost 0 bases, and 6 bases lay between the germline ends.

Only one count was recorded for this clone. The rearrangement uses TRBV15 and TRBJ2-2, with 11 bases matching TRBD2. The CDR3 runs to 19 residues. With V trimmed by 2 bases and J by 2 bases, 10 bases remained unmatched. Germline assignment: CDR1 LNHNV and CDR2 YYDKDF (reference sequence). The CDR3 nucleotides are TGTGCCACCAGCAGAACTGTTCTAGCGGGGGGTGCTAACACCGGGGAGCTGTTTTTT. Translated, it gives CATSRTVLAGGANTGELFF.

The rearrangement links TRBV2 to TRBJ2-2, with 8 bases that match TRBD1. Germline CDR1 and CDR2: SNHLY and FYNNEI. The CDR3 consists of 15 residues. Germline trimming cut 6 bases from V and 4 bases from J; bases unmatched to any gene: 7. CDR3 region: CASRTRGQATGELFF. The CDR3 bases are TGTGCCAGCAGGACCAGGGGGCAGGCCACCGGGGAGCTGTTTTTT.

This rearrangement joins TRBV10-1 to TRBJ1-2; a possible D gene is TRBD1 (5 bases). This CDR3 is built from 13 residues. The germline V gene encodes CDR1 WNHNN and CDR2 SYGVQD (reference sequence). Trimming stripped 6 bases from V and 6 bases from J, with 14 bases between. In DNA, the CDR3 is TGCGCCAGCAGCCGCGGGATGGGGGATGGCTACACCTTC. It is translated as CASSRGMGDGYTF.

This clone was seen only a few times. The chain couples TRBV30 to TRBJ1-5; D ambiguous. Looked up from germline, CDR1 is GTSNPN and CDR2 is SVGIG (reference sequence). Trimming removed 1 base from V and 2 bases from J, with 6 bases in between. This CDR3 has 13 residues. The CDR3 protein is CAWSGGGNQPQHF. CDR3 bases: TGTGCCTGGAGTGGAGGTGGCAATCAGCCCCAGCATTTT.

The V and J genes are TRBV5-1 and TRBJ1-1, with 11 bases lining up with TRBD1. The CDR3 runs to 18 residues. V gave up 1 base and J gave up 0 bases; unmatched junction bases: 8. From germline, CDR1 is SGHRS and CDR2 YFSETQ. The DNA for the CDR3 is TGCGCCAGCAGCTTGTTTGGGACAGGGGGAGGAATGAACACTGAAGCTTTCTTT. It translates to CASSLFGTGGGMNTEAFF.

In its sample, this clone was seen a few times. This chain links TRBV30 with TRBJ2-4, with D maybe TRBD1 (6 bases). Germline CDR1 and CDR2: GTSNPN and SVGIG (reference sequence). V lost 4 bases to trimming and J lost 8 bases, with 15 bases between them. The CDR3 has 13 amino acids. The CDR3 is CAWIPPGGHIQYF. The CDR3 DNA follows: TGTGCCTGGATTCCCCCTGGGGGCCACATTCAGTACTTC.

The chain carries TRBV6-4 and TRBJ1-1; D is perhaps TRBD1 (5 bases). Germline-derived CDR1 and CDR2 are MRHNA and SNTAGT. V was pared by 0 bases and J by 2 bases, with 10 bases between. The length of the CDR3 is 15 residues. CDR3 bases: TGTGCCAGCAGTGACTCACACGGGGGAAACACTGAAGCTTTCTTT. Translation: CASSDSHGGNTEAFF.